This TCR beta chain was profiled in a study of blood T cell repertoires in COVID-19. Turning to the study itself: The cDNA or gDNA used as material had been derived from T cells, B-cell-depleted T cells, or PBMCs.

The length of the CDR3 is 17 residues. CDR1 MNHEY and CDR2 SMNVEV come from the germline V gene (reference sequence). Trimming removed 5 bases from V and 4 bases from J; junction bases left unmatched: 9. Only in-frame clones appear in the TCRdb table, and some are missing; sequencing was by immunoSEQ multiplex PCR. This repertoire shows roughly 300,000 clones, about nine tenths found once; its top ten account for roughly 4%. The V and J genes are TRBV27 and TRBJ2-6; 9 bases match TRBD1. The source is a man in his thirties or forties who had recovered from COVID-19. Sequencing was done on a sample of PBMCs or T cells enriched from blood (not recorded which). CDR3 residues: CASSNLQGAQGANVLTF. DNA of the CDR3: TGTGCCAGCAGTAATTTACAGGGGGCGCAGGGGGCCAACGTCCTGACTTTC.